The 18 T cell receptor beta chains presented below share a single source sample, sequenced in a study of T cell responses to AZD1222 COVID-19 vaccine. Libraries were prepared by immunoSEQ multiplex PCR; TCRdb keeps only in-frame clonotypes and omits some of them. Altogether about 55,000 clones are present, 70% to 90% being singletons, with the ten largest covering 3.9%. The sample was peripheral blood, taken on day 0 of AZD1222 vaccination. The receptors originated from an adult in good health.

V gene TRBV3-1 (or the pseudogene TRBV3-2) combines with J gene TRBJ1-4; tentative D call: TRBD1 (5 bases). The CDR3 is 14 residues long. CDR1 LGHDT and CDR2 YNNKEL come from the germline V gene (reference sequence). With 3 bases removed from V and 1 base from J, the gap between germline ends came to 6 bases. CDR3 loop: CASSHGGTNEKLFF. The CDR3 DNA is TGTGCCAGCAGCCATGGGGGAACTAATGAAAAACTGTTTTTT.

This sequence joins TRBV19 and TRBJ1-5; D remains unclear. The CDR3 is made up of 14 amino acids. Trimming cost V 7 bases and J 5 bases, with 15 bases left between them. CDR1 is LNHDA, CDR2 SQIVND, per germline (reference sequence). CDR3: CASNEDFGDQPQHF. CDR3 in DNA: TGTGCCAGTAATGAAGATTTCGGCGATCAGCCCCAGCATTTT.

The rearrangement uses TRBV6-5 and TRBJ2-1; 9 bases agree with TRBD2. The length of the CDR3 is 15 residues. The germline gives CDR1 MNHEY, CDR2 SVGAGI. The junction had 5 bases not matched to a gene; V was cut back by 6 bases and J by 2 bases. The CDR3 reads CASSSAGGPYNEQFF. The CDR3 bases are TGTGCCAGCAGCAGCGCGGGGGGGCCCTACAATGAGCAGTTCTTC.

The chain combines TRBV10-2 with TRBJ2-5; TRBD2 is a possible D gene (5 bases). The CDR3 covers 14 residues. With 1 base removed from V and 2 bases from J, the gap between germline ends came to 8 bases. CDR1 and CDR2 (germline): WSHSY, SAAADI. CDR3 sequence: CASSEFREQETQYF. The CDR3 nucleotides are TGCGCCAGCAGTGAGTTCCGGGAACAAGAGACCCAGTACTTC.

CDR3 protein: CASSLGYSSGNTIYF. CDR3 nucleotide sequence: TGTGCCAGCAGCTTAGGGTACAGCTCTGGAAACACCATATATTTT. V usage is TRBV7-9 and J usage is TRBJ1-3; D unclear. The CDR3 is 15 residues long. Trimming removed 1 base at V and 0 bases at J, with 7 bases between. Germline CDR1 is SEHNR and CDR2 is FQNEAQ (reference sequence).

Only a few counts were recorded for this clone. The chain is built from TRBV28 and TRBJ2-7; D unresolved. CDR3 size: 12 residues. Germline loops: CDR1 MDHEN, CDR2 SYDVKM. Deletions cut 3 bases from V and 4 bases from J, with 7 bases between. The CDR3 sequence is CASSFVDYEQYF. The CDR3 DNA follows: TGTGCCAGCAGTTTTGTAGATTACGAGCAGTACTTC.

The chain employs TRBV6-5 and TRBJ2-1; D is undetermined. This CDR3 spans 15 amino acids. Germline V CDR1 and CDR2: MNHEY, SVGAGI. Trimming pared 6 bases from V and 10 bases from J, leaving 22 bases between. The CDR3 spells CASSSRRGGLQEQFF. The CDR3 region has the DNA TGTGCCAGCAGCTCCCGACGAGGCGGCCTACAGGAGCAGTTCTTC.

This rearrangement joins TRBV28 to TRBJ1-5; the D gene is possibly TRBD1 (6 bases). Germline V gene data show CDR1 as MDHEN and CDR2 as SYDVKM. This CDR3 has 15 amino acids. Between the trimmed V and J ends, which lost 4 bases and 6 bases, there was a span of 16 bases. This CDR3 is CASSYGRGRIQPQHF. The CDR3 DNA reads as TGTGCCAGCAGTTACGGTAGGGGGAGGATTCAGCCCCAGCATTTT.

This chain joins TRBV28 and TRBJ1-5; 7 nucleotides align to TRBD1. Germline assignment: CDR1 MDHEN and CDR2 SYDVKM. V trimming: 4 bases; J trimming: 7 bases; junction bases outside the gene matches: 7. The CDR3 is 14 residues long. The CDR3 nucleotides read TGTGCCAGCAGTTCGACAGGGAGTAGCCAGCCCCAGCATTTT. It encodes CASSSTGSSQPQHF.

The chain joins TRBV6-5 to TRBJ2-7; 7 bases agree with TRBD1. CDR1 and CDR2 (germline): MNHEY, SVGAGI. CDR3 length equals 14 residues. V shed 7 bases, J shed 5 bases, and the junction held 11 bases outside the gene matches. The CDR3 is CASNIQGPGDEQYF. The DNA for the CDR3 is TGTGCCAGCAATATACAGGGGCCTGGCGACGAGCAGTACTTC.

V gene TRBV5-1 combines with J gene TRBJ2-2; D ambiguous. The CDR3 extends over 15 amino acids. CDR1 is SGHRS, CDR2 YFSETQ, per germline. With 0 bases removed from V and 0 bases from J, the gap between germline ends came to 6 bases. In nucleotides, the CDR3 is TGCGCCAGCAGCTTGGCACTATCGAACACCGGGGAGCTGTTTTTT. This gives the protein CASSLALSNTGELFF.

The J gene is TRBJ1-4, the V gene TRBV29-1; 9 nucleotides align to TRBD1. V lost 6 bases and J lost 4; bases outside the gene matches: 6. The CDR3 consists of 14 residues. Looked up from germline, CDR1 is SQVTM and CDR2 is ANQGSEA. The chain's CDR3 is CSVNPGQGNEKLFF. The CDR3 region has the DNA TGCAGCGTAAATCCGGGACAGGGTAATGAAAAACTGTTTTTT.

The CDR3 bases are TGTGCCAGCAGCCGGCAAAGGGGGCAGCCCCAGCATTTT. This codes for CASSRQRGQPQHF. The J gene is TRBJ1-5, the V gene TRBV7-8, with a possible D match to TRBD1 (6 bases). The CDR3 contains 13 residues. Germline loops: CDR1 SGHVS, CDR2 FQNEAQ. Deletions cut 5 bases from V and 7 bases from J, with 12 bases between.

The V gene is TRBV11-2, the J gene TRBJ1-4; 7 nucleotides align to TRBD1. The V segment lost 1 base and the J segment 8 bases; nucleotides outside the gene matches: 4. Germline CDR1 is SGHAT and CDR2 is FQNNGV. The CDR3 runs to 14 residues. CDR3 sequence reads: CASSLGQQGEKLFF. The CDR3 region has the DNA TGTGCCAGCAGCTTAGGACAACAGGGGGAAAAACTGTTTTTT.

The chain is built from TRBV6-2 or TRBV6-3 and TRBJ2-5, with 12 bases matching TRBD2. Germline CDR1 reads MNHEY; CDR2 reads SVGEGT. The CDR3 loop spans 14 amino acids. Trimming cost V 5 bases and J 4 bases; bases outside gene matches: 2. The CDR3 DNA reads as TGTGCCAGCAGTGCTAGCGGGGGGGCAGAGACCCAGTACTTC. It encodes CASSASGGAETQYF.

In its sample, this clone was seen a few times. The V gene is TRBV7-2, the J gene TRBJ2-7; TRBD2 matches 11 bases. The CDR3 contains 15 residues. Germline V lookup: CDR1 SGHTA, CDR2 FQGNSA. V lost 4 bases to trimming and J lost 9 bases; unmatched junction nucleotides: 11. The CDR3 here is CASSYPGLAVQGQYF. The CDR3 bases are TGTGCCAGCAGCTACCCGGGACTAGCGGTCCAGGGGCAGTACTTC.

The CDR3 DNA follows: TGCAGCGTTGTTGGAAACACCATATATTTT. Its protein is CSVVGNTIYF. V gene TRBV29-1 combines with J gene TRBJ1-3; D unresolved. The germline V gene has CDR1 SQVTM and CDR2 ANQGSEA. With 4 bases removed from V and 3 bases from J, the gap between germline ends came to 1 base. The CDR3 covers 10 residues.

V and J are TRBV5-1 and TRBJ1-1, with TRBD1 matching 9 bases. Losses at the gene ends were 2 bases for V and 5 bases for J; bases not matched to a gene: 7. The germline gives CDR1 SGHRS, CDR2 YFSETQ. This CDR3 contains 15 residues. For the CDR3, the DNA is TGCGCCAGCAGCTTATTGGGACAGGGAGGAACTGAAGCTTTCTTT. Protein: CASSLLGQGGTEAFF.